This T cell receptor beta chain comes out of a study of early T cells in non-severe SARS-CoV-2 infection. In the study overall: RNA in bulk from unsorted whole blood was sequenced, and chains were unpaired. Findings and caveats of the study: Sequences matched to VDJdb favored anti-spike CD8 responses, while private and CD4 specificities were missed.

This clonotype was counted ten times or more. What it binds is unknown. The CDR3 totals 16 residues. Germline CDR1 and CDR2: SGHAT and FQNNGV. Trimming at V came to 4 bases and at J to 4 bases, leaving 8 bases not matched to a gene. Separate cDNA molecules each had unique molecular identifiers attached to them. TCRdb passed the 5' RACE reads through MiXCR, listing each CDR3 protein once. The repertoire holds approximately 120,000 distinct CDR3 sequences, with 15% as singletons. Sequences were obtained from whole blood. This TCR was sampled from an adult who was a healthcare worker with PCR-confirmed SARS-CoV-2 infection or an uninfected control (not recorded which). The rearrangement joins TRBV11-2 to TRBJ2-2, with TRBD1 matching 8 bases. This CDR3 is CASSSFRGRVTGELFF. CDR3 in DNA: TGTGCCAGCAGCTCGTTCAGGGGGCGGGTCACCGGGGAGCTGTTTTTT. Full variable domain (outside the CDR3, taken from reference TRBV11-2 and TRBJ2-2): EAGVAQSPRYKIIEKRQSVAFWCNPISGHATLYWYQQILGQGPKLLIQFQNNGVVDDSQLPKDRFSAERLKGVDSTLKIQPAKLEDSAVYLCASSSFRGRVTGELFFGEGSRLTVL.